This is a list of T cell receptor beta chains from one sample in a study of T cell responses to AZD1222 COVID-19 vaccine. The protocol was immunoSEQ multiplex PCR, while the TCRdb copy is restricted to in-frame clones and leaves out a portion. The sample lists 140,000 to 150,000 clones; just under 95% were seen once. The sample was peripheral blood, taken after recovery from COVID-19. The receptors come from an adult who had recovered from COVID-19. Each CDR3 is given with its conserved first and last residue. A D gene is named only where the DNA matches it firmly. A clone size is listed for some rows: how often the clone was seen (once, few, many), or a class if it is expanded.

d_call clone_size j_call v_call cdr3_nt cdr3_aa
TRBD2 NA TRBJ2-2 TRBV11-1 TGTGCCAGCAGCTTAAAACTAGCGGCCGGGGAGCTGTTTTTT CASSLKLAAGELFF
NA NA TRBJ1-3 TRBV11-2 TGTGCCAGCAGCATCCTAGAGTATGGAAACACCATATATTTT CASSILEYGNTIYF
NA NA TRBJ2-1 TRBV11-2 TGTGCCAGCAGCTTTCGGGGTCTATTCTACAATGAGCAGTTCTTC CASSFRGLFYNEQFF
TRBD2 NA TRBJ2-3 TRBV2 TGTGCCAGCAGGCCGCTACCTGGACTAGCGGGAGGGCCGGGGGATACGCAGTATTTT CASRPLPGLAGGPGDTQYF
NA NA TRBJ1-5 TRBV20-1 TGCAGTGCTAGTGGCGGGGGCTATAGCAATCAGCCCCAGCATTTT CSASGGGYSNQPQHF
TRBD1 NA TRBJ1-1 TRBV27 TGTGCCAGCAGTTCGGGACAGGGGCCCACTGAAGCTTTCTTT CASSSGQGPTEAFF
TRBD1 NA TRBJ2-3 TRBV20-1 TGCAGTGCTAGTTCTCCGGGACAGGGCACAGATACGCAGTATTTT CSASSPGQGTDTQYF
TRBD1 NA TRBJ2-4 TRBV3-1/TRBV3-2 TGTGCCAGCAGCCAAGACCCTGGGGGACAGGGTCGTGACATTCAGTACTTC CASSQDPGGQGRDIQYF
TRBD1 once TRBJ2-7 TRBV27 TGTGCCAGCAGTCAGGGGGCTTTCGGCTACGAGCAGTACTTC CASSQGAFGYEQYF
TRBD1 NA TRBJ1-2 TRBV9 TGTGCCAGCAAGACAGGGAGTGGCTACACCTTC CASKTGSGYTF
NA NA TRBJ1-1 TRBV5-8 TGTGCCAGCAGACCTGACAGCGCTCGAGTGAACACTGAAGCTTTCTTT CASRPDSARVNTEAFF
NA NA TRBJ1-4 TRBV7-9 TGTGCCAGCAGCGTCCAGGGTTCAACTAATGAAAAACTGTTTTTT CASSVQGSTNEKLFF
TRBD1 NA TRBJ1-1 TRBV27 TGTGCCAGCAGGAAGACAGGGACCACTGAAGCTTTCTTT CASRKTGTTEAFF
NA NA TRBJ2-6 TRBV4-1 TGCGCCAGCAGCCAAGGTTGGGCCCGGGGGAATGGGGCCAACGTCCTGACTTTC CASSQGWARGNGANVLTF
TRBD1 NA TRBJ2-3 TRBV5-1 TGCGCCAGCAGCCCGGGACAGACTAGCACAGATACGCAGTATTTT CASSPGQTSTDTQYF
NA NA TRBJ2-1 TRBV30 TGTGCCTGGAGTGTACCGACAGGGCAGTTCTTC CAWSVPTGQFF
TRBD1 NA TRBJ1-1 TRBV27 TGTGCCAGCAGCTGGGACAGGGGATACACTGAAGCTTTCTTT CASSWDRGYTEAFF
NA NA TRBJ1-1 TRBV6-5 TGTGCCACCGGAGACAGGCCCGCTGCTGAAGCTTTCTTT CATGDRPAAEAFF
NA NA TRBJ2-7 TRBV5-8 TGTGCCAGCAGCTTGGGGACGGAGAGCTCCTACGAGCAGTACTTC CASSLGTESSYEQYF
NA NA TRBJ1-2 TRBV25-1 TGTGCCAGCAGTCCGCCGGGGAATTATGGCTACACCTTC CASSPPGNYGYTF
NA NA TRBJ2-7 TRBV28 TGTGCCAGCAAATCGGCAGGGCTTTACGAGCAGTACTTC CASKSAGLYEQYF
NA NA TRBJ1-5 TRBV28 TGTGCCAGCACCACCCCGGGGCAGGGATTTCAGCCCCAGCATTTT CASTTPGQGFQPQHF
NA NA TRBJ2-7 TRBV3-1/TRBV3-2 TGTGCCAGCAGCCGAGGGAGCCACGAGCAGTACTTC CASSRGSHEQYF
NA once TRBJ2-1 TRBV24-1 TGTGCCACCAGTCCCCGGCTCGGGCAGAATGGAAGTGAGCAGTTCTTC CATSPRLGQNGSEQFF
NA NA TRBJ2-7 TRBV7-9 TGTGCCAGCAGCTCCCGGGCGAAGGGATTTTCCTCCTACGAGCAGTACTTC CASSSRAKGFSSYEQYF
NA NA TRBJ1-5 TRBV28 TGTGCCAGCAATAATCAGCCCCAGCATTTT CASNNQPQHF
NA NA TRBJ2-1 TRBV2 TGTGCCAGCAGTGAAAAGCTAGATGAGCAGTTCTTC CASSEKLDEQFF
NA NA TRBJ1-6 TRBV11-1 TGTGCCAGCAGCTTAGTCTCTGGATCACCCCTCCACTTT CASSLVSGSPLHF
NA NA TRBJ1-1 TRBV5-4 TGTGCCAGCAGCTTTGGAGAGGAGCGGACGAACACTGAAGCTTTCTTT CASSFGEERTNTEAFF
TRBD1 NA TRBJ2-7 TRBV5-1 TGCGCCAGCGGTATGGGACAGGGATCCTACGAGCAGTACTTC CASGMGQGSYEQYF
NA NA TRBJ2-5 TRBV7-9 TGTGCCAGCAGCCCCCCTCGCTTGGTTGGCGGGGAGACCCAGTACTTC CASSPPRLVGGETQYF
NA NA TRBJ2-3 TRBV21-1 TGTGCCAGCAGCAAAGGTACATGGACAAGTGCCACTAGCACAGATACGCAGTATTTT CASSKGTWTSATSTDTQYF
TRBD2 NA TRBJ2-1 TRBV7-3 TGTGCCAGCAGCTTAAGTGTGGCGGGAGTGAGAAATGAGCAGTTCTTC CASSLSVAGVRNEQFF
NA NA TRBJ2-7 TRBV6-5 TGTGCCAGCCATGACAGCCACTACGAGCAGTACTTC CASHDSHYEQYF
NA once TRBJ1-4 TRBV30 TGTGCCTGGAGTGGGCCCCCTCCGCAGCCCCGTAATGAAAAACTGTTTTTT CAWSGPPPQPRNEKLFF
NA NA TRBJ1-5 TRBV5-1 TGCGCCAGCAGCCCGAGTGAGCCCAATCAGCCCCAGCATTTT CASSPSEPNQPQHF
TRBD1 once TRBJ2-7 TRBV5-4 TGTGCCAGCAGATTTGGACAGGGGGTATCCTACGAGCAGTACTTC CASRFGQGVSYEQYF
NA once TRBJ1-5 TRBV2 TGTGCCAGCAGTGATAAACGGGGTGATCAGCCCCAGCATTTT CASSDKRGDQPQHF
NA NA TRBJ2-1 TRBV7-8 TGTGCCAGCAACTCCCGGGGCGAAGGCAATGAGCAGTTCTTC CASNSRGEGNEQFF
TRBD2 NA TRBJ2-1 TRBV11-2 TGTGCCAGCAGCTTAAAACTAGCGGTTTACAATGAGCAGTTCTTC CASSLKLAVYNEQFF
NA once TRBJ2-7 TRBV24-1 TGTGCCACCAGTGATTTCCTCGGCGAGCAGTACTTC CATSDFLGEQYF
NA NA TRBJ1-2 TRBV6-5 TGTGCCAGCAGACAGGGATATGGCTACACCTTC CASRQGYGYTF
TRBD2 NA TRBJ2-7 TRBV7-6 TGTGCCAGCAGCTTAACAGGGACTAGCGGGAGTATCTACGAGCAGTACTTC CASSLTGTSGSIYEQYF
NA NA TRBJ2-3 TRBV5-1 TGCGCCAGCAGCTTGGAGAGGTGGAGTGGCACAGATACGCAGTATTTT CASSLERWSGTDTQYF
NA once TRBJ1-2 TRBV7-9 TGTGCCAGCAGCTTAGCTCTCGGGGAGGACGGCTACACCTTC CASSLALGEDGYTF
NA NA TRBJ2-7 TRBV18 TGTGCCAGCTCCCCCACTAGGACTTACGAGCAGTACTTC CASSPTRTYEQYF
TRBD2 NA TRBJ2-1 TRBV6-4 TGTGCCAGCAGTAAACTAGCGGGAGTATTTAATGAGCAGTTCTTC CASSKLAGVFNEQFF
NA few TRBJ1-1 TRBV5-1 TGCGCCAGCAGCCAAGACAGTCTGAACACTGAAGCTTTCTTT CASSQDSLNTEAFF
NA NA TRBJ2-7 TRBV6-1 TGTGCCAGCAGTGAAGTATTCGGGGATCCCTACGAGCAGTACTTC CASSEVFGDPYEQYF
TRBD1 NA TRBJ1-5 TRBV10-3 TGTGCCATCAGTGAGACGACAGGGGGCAATCAGCCCCAGCATTTT CAISETTGGNQPQHF
NA NA TRBJ1-1 TRBV13 TGTGCCAGCAGCCTTGGACAGCTGAACACTGAAGCTTTCTTT CASSLGQLNTEAFF
TRBD1 NA TRBJ1-2 TRBV5-1 TGCGCCAGCAGCTTAGCCACTGACAGGGGTAACGTCTACACCTTC CASSLATDRGNVYTF
NA once TRBJ2-6 TRBV7-9 TGTGCCAGCAGCTTAGGGTCTGGGGCCAACGTCCTGACTTTC CASSLGSGANVLTF
NA NA TRBJ1-1 TRBV18 TGTGCCAGCTCACCCGCCGGGGCCCTGAACACTGAAGCTTTCTTT CASSPAGALNTEAFF